This T cell receptor beta chain derives from a study of T cells in Graves' hyperthyroidism and ophthalmopathy. Overall study findings and caveats: Classification by a 13 V-J model distinguished ophthalmopathy from stable hyperthyroidism.

Enrolled ophthalmopathy patients presented with a Clinical Activity Score of at least 3, a NOSPECS grade of at least 4, and disease duration under 3 months. Orbital computed tomography, thyroid ultrasound, serum thyroxine and TRAb, and clinical symptoms together informed the diagnoses. V lost 0 bases and J lost 5, with 19 bases in between. CDR1 and CDR2 (germline): DFQATT, SNEGSKA (reference sequence). This CDR3 comprises 16 residues. TCR beta CDR3 region amplification was performed from RNA transcripts. When the TCR CDR3 underwent first-round RT-PCR, the HTBI primer set was used. TCRdb ran MiXCR on the multiplex PCR reads and lists one entry per CDR3 protein. The sample shows about 520,000 distinct CDR3 sequences, around a quarter of them seen only once. This clonotype was counted ten times or more. What it recognizes is unknown.

The sequence derives from a woman aged 25-40 years with Graves' ophthalmopathy. This chain connects TRBV20-1 to TRBJ2-5; tentatively, D is TRBD1 or TRBD2 (5 bases each). Sequencing was performed on blood. The CDR3 nucleotides read TGCAGTGCTAGAGATACGGCAGGAGAAGAGGGGGAGACCCAGTACTTC. Its translation is CSARDTAGEEGETQYF.